The entry below gives a single TCR beta chain sequence along with its context. In the source study's methods: Estimated nucleated cell counts came from reference gene primer amplification. This table comes from immunoSEQ multiplex PCR, and its TCRdb copy is limited to in-frame clones, with some not included. V, J and clone size derive from that table, while D and trimming were established from the DNA sequence. The data show approximately 100,000 clones, with around 85% seen just once and roughly 40% held by the top ten. The data stem from a study of blood T cell repertoires in COVID-19. Trimming removed 5 bases from V and 1 base from J; junction bases left unmatched: 3. Germline CDR1 SGHTA, CDR2 FQGNSA. The CDR3 runs 14 residues.

V gene TRBV7-2 combines with J gene TRBJ1-2, with 8 nucleotides matching TRBD1. The clonotype comes from an elderly man with acute or convalescent COVID-19. The sequencing input was peripheral blood. DNA of the CDR3: TGTGCCAGCAGCCGGGACAGGAATAACTATGGCTACACCTTC. Its translation: CASSRDRNNYGYTF.